Listed below are T cell receptor beta chains from one sample, sequenced in a study of blood T cell repertoires in COVID-19. Profiling relied on immunoSEQ multiplex PCR, and the TCRdb table lists in-frame clones only, not all of them. The sample includes under 120,000 clones, approximately 84% seen only once; the top ten take around 2%. Material: peripheral blood. The receptors come from a human donor in a cohort sampled during active COVID-19. Each CDR3 is given with its conserved first and last residue. D genes are given only for firm matches. Size is stated for part of the rows, as once, few or many counts, or as a class when the clone is expanded.

j_call clone_size d_call v_call cdr3_nt cdr3_aa
TRBJ2-3 - TRBD1 TRBV7-2 TGTGCCAGCAGCTCAGGGGGCGGCACAGATACGCAGTATTTT CASSSGGGTDTQYF
TRBJ1-4 - - TRBV5-1 TGCGCCAGCAGCTTGGAAGGCAGGGGTAATGAAAAACTGTTTTTT CASSLEGRGNEKLFF
TRBJ1-4 - TRBD1 TRBV9 TGTGCCAGCAGCGCGGAAGCCGGGACAGGGTATGAAAAACTGTTTTTT CASSAEAGTGYEKLFF
TRBJ1-1 - - TRBV19 TGTGCCAGTAGTATAGATGGACGGTTCGGGAGTGCCACTGAAGCTTTCTTT CASSIDGRFGSATEAFF
TRBJ2-1 once - TRBV5-4 TGTGCCAGCAGCTTGTGGGCGGGGGCCTCCTACAATGAGCAGTTCTTC CASSLWAGASYNEQFF
TRBJ2-5 - - TRBV2 TGTGCCAGCAGTGAACAGGTTTGGGAGACCCAGTACTTC CASSEQVWETQYF
TRBJ2-2 - TRBD2 TRBV7-8 TGTGCCAGCACCGGGACTACTAACACCGGGGAGCTGTTTTTT CASTGTTNTGELFF
TRBJ1-1 - - TRBV7-2 TGTGCCAGCAGCTTAGCACAGGGTGCTGAAGCTTTCTTT CASSLAQGAEAFF
TRBJ1-3 - - TRBV4-3 TGCGCCAGCAGCCAAGACTCAGGCCGGGGAAACACCATATATTTT CASSQDSGRGNTIYF
TRBJ2-5 - - TRBV3-1/TRBV3-2 TGTGCCAGCAGCTATCAAGAGACCCAGTACTTC CASSYQETQYF
TRBJ2-7 - TRBD1 TRBV6-5 TGTGCCAGCAGTACAAATTCGGGGACAGGGATGTACTTC CASSTNSGTGMYF
TRBJ1-5 - - TRBV5-1 TGCGCCAGCAGCTTGGACGGGGTCCAGCCCCAGCATTTT CASSLDGVQPQHF
TRBJ2-3 - - TRBV7-3 TGTGCCAGCAGCCGGGTGAGCGCAGATACGCAGTATTTT CASSRVSADTQYF
TRBJ2-3 - TRBD2 TRBV10-2 TGCGCCAGCAGTGAGTCTAGGAGACTAGCTGTCACAGATACGCAGTATTTT CASSESRRLAVTDTQYF
TRBJ2-5 - - TRBV5-4 TGTGCCAGCAGCGACTCAAGGCAGGGAGAGACCCAGTACTTC CASSDSRQGETQYF
TRBJ1-1 few TRBD1 TRBV19 TGTGCCAGTAGTATTCAGGGACAGAGCATGAACACTGAAGCTTTCTTT CASSIQGQSMNTEAFF
TRBJ2-5 once - TRBV20-1 TGCAGTGCTAGTGCGGCTAGTGGGTTGGGGACCCAGTACTTC CSASAASGLGTQYF
TRBJ1-6 - - TRBV5-1 TGCGCCAGCAGCTTGAAGCAGGCCGACTATAATTCACCCCTCCACTTT CASSLKQADYNSPLHF
TRBJ2-3 - - TRBV9 TGTGCCAGCAGCGTACAGTCATCTAGCACAGATACGCAGTATTTT CASSVQSSSTDTQYF